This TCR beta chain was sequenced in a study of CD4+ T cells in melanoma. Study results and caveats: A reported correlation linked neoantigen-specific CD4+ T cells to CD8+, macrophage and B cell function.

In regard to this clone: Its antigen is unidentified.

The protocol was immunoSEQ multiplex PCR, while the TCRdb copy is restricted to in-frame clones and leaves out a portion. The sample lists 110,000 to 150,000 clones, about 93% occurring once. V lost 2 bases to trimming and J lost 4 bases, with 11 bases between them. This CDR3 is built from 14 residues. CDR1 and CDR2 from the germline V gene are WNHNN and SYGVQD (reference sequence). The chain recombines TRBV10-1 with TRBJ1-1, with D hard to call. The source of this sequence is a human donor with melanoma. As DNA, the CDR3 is TGCGCCAGCAGTGAGATAAGGGCGGGCACTGAAGCTTTCTTT. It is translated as CASSEIRAGTEAFF.